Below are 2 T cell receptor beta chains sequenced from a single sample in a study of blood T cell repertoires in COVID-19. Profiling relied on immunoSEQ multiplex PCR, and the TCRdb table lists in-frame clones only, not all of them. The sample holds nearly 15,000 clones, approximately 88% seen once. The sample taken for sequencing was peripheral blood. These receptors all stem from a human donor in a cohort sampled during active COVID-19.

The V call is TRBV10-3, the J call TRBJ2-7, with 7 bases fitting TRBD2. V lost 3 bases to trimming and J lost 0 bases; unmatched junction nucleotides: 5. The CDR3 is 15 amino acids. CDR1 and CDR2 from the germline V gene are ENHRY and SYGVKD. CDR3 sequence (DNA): TGTGCCATCAGTGACTCAGCGGGATTCTCCTACGAGCAGTACTTC. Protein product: CAISDSAGFSYEQYF.

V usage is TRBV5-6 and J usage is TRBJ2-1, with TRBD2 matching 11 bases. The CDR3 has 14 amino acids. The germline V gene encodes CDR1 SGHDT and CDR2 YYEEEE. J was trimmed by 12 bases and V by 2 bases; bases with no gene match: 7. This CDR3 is CASSFGTSGPGQFF. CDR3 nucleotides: TGTGCCAGCAGCTTTGGGACTAGCGGACCAGGGCAGTTCTTC.